This passage covers 22 T cell receptor beta chains from one sample sequenced in a study of T cell clonality in common variable immunodeficiency. Data came from immunoSEQ multiplex PCR; TCRdb stores just in-frame clones and leaves some out. The record shows 50,000 to 65,000 clones for this sample, with no singletons present. Sample: peripheral blood mononuclear cells. The source is a person aged 18 to 75 in good health.

This clone was detected ten times or more. The observed sequence ends 3 residues before the CDR3 terminus, with the missing tail filled in from the germline J gene. The V call is TRBV7-2, the J call TRBJ1-2, with a weak D call TRBD1 (5 bases). This CDR3 region has 15 residues. Germline CDR1 and CDR2: SGHTA and FQGNSA. The DNA read from the CDR3 is TGTGCCAGCAGCCCAGACCTGGGGAGGGGAGAGGGC. The encoded protein is CASSPDLGRGEG. The whole CDR3 is CASSPDLGRGEGYTF.

A word on this clone: Sequencing ends 3 residues short of the CDR3 end; the germline J gene provides the rest. The chain couples TRBV27 to TRBJ2-7; TRBD2 agrees at 10 bases. Germline V gene data show CDR1 as MNHEY and CDR2 as SMNVEV (reference sequence). The CDR3 has 15 amino acids. The trim removed 2 bases at V and 4 bases at J, leaving 5 bases unmatched. The covered CDR3 bases are TGTGCCAGCAGTTTAAGCCTAGCGGGGGTATACGAG. The encoded protein is CASSLSLAGVYE. The whole CDR3 protein reads CASSLSLAGVYEQYF.

This clone was seen ten or more times. The observed sequence ends 3 residues before the CDR3 terminus, with the missing tail filled in from the germline J gene. This chain uses TRBV18 with TRBJ1-2; 10 bases line up with TRBD1. The germline CDR1 and CDR2 sequences are KGHSH and LQKENI. The CDR3 contains 14 residues. The trim removed 3 bases at V and 6 bases at J, leaving 4 bases unmatched. The part of the CDR3 DNA that was read is TGTGCCAGCTCACCTAGACAGGGGGCAGATGGC. Protein: CASSPRQGADG. The CDR3 reads in full as CASSPRQGADGYTF.

This clone was observed many times. The read ends 3 residues shy of where the CDR3 ends; the end is completed using the germline J gene. This sample includes further DNA sequences coding for the same CDR3. The V gene is TRBV2, the J gene TRBJ1-6, with D perhaps matching TRBD1 (5 bases). The CDR3 is 15 amino acids. Germline V lookup: CDR1 SNHLY, CDR2 FYNNEI. Deletions cut 3 bases from V and 7 bases from J, with 13 bases between. The CDR3 spells CASSDATGENSPLHF. The CDR3 bases that were read are TGTGCCAGCAGTGACGCCACGGGGGAGAATTCACCC. The full variable domain, completed using reference TRBV2 and TRBJ1-6, is EPEVTQTPSHQVTQMGQEVILRCVPISNHLYFYWYRQILGQKVEFLVSFYNNEISEKSEIFDDQFSVERPDGSNFTLKIRSTKLEDSAMYFCASSDATGENSPLHFGNGTRLTVT.

Ten or more counts support this clone. The read ends 3 residues shy of where the CDR3 ends; the end is completed using the germline J gene. The chain has TRBV11-3 and TRBJ2-4; 8 bases match TRBD2. Germline V CDR1 and CDR2: SGHNT, YENEEA. Germline trimming cut 5 bases from V and 6 bases from J; bases unmatched to any gene: 9. This CDR3 spans 15 amino acids. The CDR3 DNA, read in part, is TGTGCCAGCAGCCCCGGTGGGGCGGGGGGAAACATT. Translated, it gives CASSPGGAGGNI. In full, the CDR3 reads CASSPGGAGGNIQYF.

This clone was recorded at least ten times. CDR3 region: CASSVEGAVPYNEQFF. The CDR3 bases that were read are TGTGCCAGCAGTGTTGAGGGGGCGGTACCCTACAATGAG. The chain links TRBV6-4 to TRBJ2-1; 7 bases are a match to TRBD1. The read ends 3 residues early relative to the CDR3; the germline J gene fills the gap. The germline V gene has CDR1 MRHNA and CDR2 SNTAGT. This CDR3 spans 16 amino acids. The trim removed 4 bases at V and 2 bases at J, leaving 8 bases unmatched.

Many counts were recorded for this clone. The sequenced fragment ends 3 residues before the CDR3 boundary, so the rest is inferred from the germline J gene. V gene TRBV10-1 combines with J gene TRBJ2-1, with no clear D. This CDR3 is 13 amino acids long. Germline values: CDR1 WNHNN, CDR2 SYGVQD (reference sequence). V was pared by 3 bases and J by 5 bases, with 8 bases between. CDR3 region: CASSDYRNNEQFF. Partial CDR3 DNA: TGCGCCAGCAGTGACTACAGAAACAATGAG.

This clone was detected ten times or more. The CDR3 end lies 3 residues beyond the end of the read and is filled in from the germline J gene. The V gene is TRBV5-4, the J gene TRBJ2-1; 11 nucleotides align to TRBD2. Germline CDR1 SGHNT, CDR2 YYREEE (reference sequence). The CDR3 consists of 14 residues. V lost 7 bases and J lost 2; bases outside the gene matches: 2. CDR3 DNA (partial): TGTGCCAGCGGGACTAGCGGCACCTACAATGAG. Encoded protein: CASGTSGTYNE. The entire CDR3 protein reads CASGTSGTYNEQFF. Combining the CDR3 with reference TRBV5-4 and TRBJ2-1 gives the whole variable domain ETGVTQSPTHLIKTRGQQVTLRCSSQSGHNTVSWYQQALGQGPQFIFQYYREEENGRGNFPPRFSGLQFPNYSSELNVNALELDDSALYLCASGTSGTYNEQFFGPGTRLTVL.

At least ten counts were recorded for this clone. The read halts 3 residues ahead of the CDR3 end, with the missing end drawn from the germline J gene. V and J are TRBV5-4 and TRBJ2-2, with 12 bases lining up with TRBD2. CDR3 size: 15 residues. Germline trimming cut 3 bases from V and 4 bases from J; bases unmatched to any gene: 1. Germline loops: CDR1 SGHNT, CDR2 YYREEE (reference sequence). The CDR3 DNA, read in part, is TGTGCCAGCAGCTGGGGACTAGCGGGCACCGGGGAG. Amino acid sequence: CASSWGLAGTGE. The whole CDR3 protein is CASSWGLAGTGELFF. Using reference TRBV5-4 and TRBJ2-2 for the parts outside the CDR3, the full variable domain is ETGVTQSPTHLIKTRGQQVTLRCSSQSGHNTVSWYQQALGQGPQFIFQYYREEENGRGNFPPRFSGLQFPNYSSELNVNALELDDSALYLCASSWGLAGTGELFFGEGSRLTVL.

This clone has ten or more counts. The read is 3 residues too short to cover the CDR3 end, so that end is filled in from the germline J gene. This chain uses TRBV14 with TRBJ2-3, with TRBD2 matching over 8 bases. Germline CDR1 is SGHDN and CDR2 is FVKESK. There are 16 residues in the CDR3. V gave up 1 base and J gave up 4 bases; unmatched junction bases: 7. Incomplete CDR3 DNA: TGTGCCAGCAGCCAAGGGCTGGGACTAGGGGCAGATACG. Its translation is CASSQGLGLGADT. The whole CDR3 protein is CASSQGLGLGADTQYF.

Many counts were recorded for this clone. The CDR3 end is not reached by the read, which stops 3 residues before it; the germline J gene fills it in. The V and J genes are TRBV6-7 and TRBJ2-7; 9 nucleotides match TRBD2. TRBV6-7 is treated as an ORF (open reading frame) with a function not yet certain. Losses at the gene ends were 2 bases for V and 2 bases for J; bases not matched to a gene: 13. The CDR3 is 18 amino acids. The part of the CDR3 DNA that was read is TGTGCCAGCAGTTACGACGTCGCGGGGCGGGAGGGAACCTACGAG. Translation gives CASSYDVAGREGTYE. Given in full, the CDR3 is CASSYDVAGREGTYEQYF.

This clone was detected a few times. The read finishes 3 residues shy of the CDR3 end, and the germline J gene is used to complete it. The gene calls are TRBV5-6 and TRBJ1-3, with D hard to call. V lost 0 bases and J 9 bases, leaving 16 bases between the germline ends. The CDR3 has 15 residues. Germline V gene data show CDR1 as SGHDT and CDR2 as YYEEEE. CDR3 DNA (partial): TGTGCCAGCAGCTTGGTGGGTAAAGAGAGCGGCACC. Amino acid sequence: CASSLVGKESGT. The full CDR3 protein is CASSLVGKESGTIYF.

A note on this clone: The read ends 3 residues shy of where the CDR3 ends; the end is completed using the germline J gene. The chain carries TRBV5-1 and TRBJ2-3; D is possibly TRBD1 (6 bases). The CDR3 is made up of 12 amino acids. The germline V gene encodes CDR1 SGHRS and CDR2 YFSETQ. Trimming took 4 bases from V and 6 from J, leaving 9 bases between them. The CDR3 reads CASSVQGDTQYF. The CDR3 DNA, read in part, is TGCGCCAGCAGCGTTCAGGGGGATACG.

This clone was counted many times. The read ends 3 residues shy of where the CDR3 ends; the end is completed using the germline J gene. This chain connects TRBV6-1 to TRBJ1-6; TRBD1 matches at 7 bases. The V gene end was trimmed by 4 bases and the J gene end by 3 bases; junction bases not matched to a gene: 0. Germline V CDR1 and CDR2: MNHNS, SASEGT. The CDR3 is 14 amino acids. The CDR3 DNA, read in part, is TGTGCCAGCAGTGGGACAGGCTATAATTCACCC. Residues: CASSGTGYNSP. The full CDR3 protein is CASSGTGYNSPLHF.

This clone has at least ten counts. Sequencing ends 3 residues short of the CDR3 end; the germline J gene provides the rest. J is TRBJ2-7 and V is TRBV13, with 8 bases that match TRBD1. The CDR3 has 15 residues. In germline, CDR1 is PRHDT, CDR2 FYEKMQ (reference sequence). V shed 5 bases and J 4 bases; nucleotides not matched to a gene: 10. The chain's CDR3 is CASSQGALGVYEQYF. CDR3 DNA (partial): TGTGCCAGCAGCCAGGGGGCCCTAGGTGTTTACGAG.

Note on this clone: The DNA ends 3 residues before the CDR3 does, and the rest of the CDR3 is filled in from the germline J gene. The rearrangement joins TRBV5-1 to TRBJ2-3; no reliable D call. This CDR3 region has 15 residues. V dropped 5 bases and J dropped 2 bases, with 15 bases sitting between them. The germline gives CDR1 SGHRS, CDR2 YFSETQ. The CDR3 DNA, read in part, is TGCGCCAGCAGTCGGGTTTTGGCCGACACAGATACG. As protein: CASSRVLADTDT. The entire CDR3 protein reads CASSRVLADTDTQYF.

This clone was observed many times. Read data end 3 residues before the CDR3 end; the end is taken from the germline J gene. The chain combines TRBV20-1 with TRBJ2-7; the D gene is possibly TRBD2 (5 bases). Germline CDR1 reads DFQATT; CDR2 reads SNEGSKA (reference sequence). With 3 bases removed from V and 0 bases from J, the gap between germline ends came to 12 bases. CDR3 size: 14 residues. The CDR3 protein is CSARSSAYSYEQYF. The CDR3 bases that were read are TGCAGTGCTAGGAGTAGCGCCTACTCCTACGAG.

This clone was found many times. The read stops 3 residues short of the end of the CDR3; the missing end is completed from the germline J gene. The chain carries TRBV6-1 and TRBJ2-1; 8 bases match TRBD2. Trimming took 1 base from V and 6 from J; bases not matched to a gene: 8. This CDR3 is 16 amino acids long. CDR1 MNHNS and CDR2 SASEGT come from the germline V gene. The covered CDR3 bases are TGTGCCAGCAGTGAAGGACCGGGACTAGGGCCCAATGAG. It specifies CASSEGPGLGPNE. The full CDR3 protein is CASSEGPGLGPNEQFF.

This clone was counted many times. Sequence at one end of the junction differs from germline and may be a read error. The CDR3 end is not reached by the read, which stops 3 residues before it; the germline J gene fills it in. The chain couples TRBV6-1 to TRBJ1-5; 7 nucleotides align to TRBD1. Germline V gene lookup returns CDR1 MNHNS and CDR2 SASEGT. This CDR3 spans 14 amino acids. The CDR3 loop reads CAGSGGQSNQPQHF. The CDR3 DNA, read in part, is TGTGCCGGCAGTGGGGGACAGAGCAATCAGCCC.

This clone was observed at least ten times. The read ends 3 residues shy of where the CDR3 ends; the end is completed using the germline J gene. The chain uses TRBV30 and TRBJ1-1; 7 nucleotides agree with TRBD1. The germline V gene encodes CDR1 GTSNPN and CDR2 SVGIG (reference sequence). The CDR3 is 14 amino acids. V gave up 3 bases and J gave up 1 base; unmatched junction bases: 5. The CDR3 sequence is CAWSRGTANTEAFF. The CDR3 bases that were read are TGTGCCTGGAGCCGAGGGACAGCGAACACTGAA.

This clone was detected ten times or more. The read ends 3 residues shy of where the CDR3 ends; the end is completed using the germline J gene. The rearrangement joins TRBV4-2 to TRBJ1-5; D gene uncertain. The CDR3 consists of 20 residues. Trimming took 4 bases from V and 0 from J, leaving 25 bases between them. CDR1 and CDR2 from the germline V gene are LGHNA and YNFKEQ. The CDR3 protein is CASSPLRAGVPLYSNQPQHF. CDR3 DNA (partial): TGTGCCAGCAGCCCTCTCCGGGCGGGCGTCCCCCTTTATAGCAATCAGCCC.

This clone was found many times. The CDR3 end lies 3 residues beyond the end of the read and is filled in from the germline J gene. The rearrangement uses TRBV5-1 and TRBJ2-7, with TRBD1 matching over 8 bases. Trimming at V came to 0 bases and at J to 3 bases, leaving 11 bases not matched to a gene. The germline gives CDR1 SGHRS, CDR2 YFSETQ. The CDR3 is made up of 17 amino acids. The sequenced CDR3 bases are TGCGCCAGCAGCTTGGAATCTTGGGAGGACAGGGACTACGAG. As protein: CASSLESWEDRDYE. The entire CDR3 is CASSLESWEDRDYEQYF.